This T cell receptor (beta chain) was captured by sequencing in a study of blood T cells in healthy people across ages. Comment on this clonotype: Its antigen remains unknown.

The study, taken as a whole, reports: The long-lived group displayed more naive CD4+ cells, plus higher diversity, than the aged donors did.

Each sample provided at least 5.5 micrograms of extracted total RNA. It was with a sample-barcoded 5' primer and a J-beta primer mix that a second PCR of about 7 to 12 cycles was run. Each single sample gave us at least 3 million CDR3-containing paired-end reads. TCRdb itself ran the 5' RACE reads through MiXCR, one entry per CDR3 protein. Of fewer than 800,000 distinct CDR3 sequences in the sample, roughly 50% are singletons; the top ten hold under 35%. The CDR3 has 16 residues. Germline V CDR1 and CDR2: SGHVS, FQNEAQ. Between the trimmed V and J ends, which lost 5 bases and 8 bases, there was a span of 23 bases.

Input material: blood. The TCR was taken from a woman aged 60-75 years in good health. V gene TRBV7-8 combines with J gene TRBJ2-3; a possible D gene is TRBD2 (6 bases). The CDR3 protein is CASSPRAEPGLGTQYF. The CDR3 DNA reads TGTGCCAGCAGCCCACGAGCAGAACCGGGACTGGGTACGCAGTATTTT.